The next 12 T cell receptor beta chains were all read from a single sample in a study of T-cell memory formation after mild COVID-19. TCRdb reprocessed the 5' RACE reads with MiXCR, giving one entry per CDR3 protein. The sample records a few hundred thousand distinct CDR3 sequences, approximately 25% being singletons. What was sequenced was PBMCs or a T cell subset sorted from them (not recorded which). Source of these receptors: an adult woman who had mild COVID-19 (a few samples of this study predate the infection). Cell type and time point are not known.

This chain uses TRBV20-1 with TRBJ2-7; tentative D call: TRBD2 (5 bases). The CDR3 sequence is 13 residues long. Germline values: CDR1 DFQATT, CDR2 SNEGSKA (reference sequence). The V and J ends lost 6 bases and 1 base respectively, with 13 bases between them. The CDR3 loop is CSAYRDRSYEQYF. Written as DNA, the CDR3 is TGCAGTGCCTACCGGGATCGATCCTACGAGCAGTACTTC.

The gene calls are TRBV5-1 and TRBJ1-1; D unresolved. The CDR3 runs to 14 residues. Germline lookup yields CDR1 SGHRS and CDR2 YFSETQ. Trimming removed 4 bases at V and 5 bases at J, with 15 bases between. In nucleotides, the CDR3 is TGCGCCAGCAGCACCGGAGGCGGGGAAACTGAAGCTTTCTTT. Protein sequence: CASSTGGGETEAFF.

The genes are TRBV5-1 and TRBJ2-5, with a possible D match to TRBD2 (7 bases). In germline, CDR1 is SGHRS, CDR2 YFSETQ. V was clipped by 4 bases and J by 5 bases, with 21 bases between them. CDR3 length equals 16 residues. The CDR3 is CASSPEARGAKETQYF. CDR3 nucleotide sequence: TGCGCCAGCAGCCCCGAGGCCCGGGGGGCGAAGGAGACCCAGTACTTC.

This clonotype was picked up a small number of times. This rearrangement joins TRBV12-3 or TRBV12-4 to TRBJ2-5; D is possibly TRBD2 (6 bases). V lost 6 bases, J lost 5 bases, and 19 bases lay in between. There are 15 residues in the CDR3. The CDR3 protein is CASSNLARSGETQYF. CDR3 DNA: TGTGCCAGCAGCAATCTAGCGAGATCTGGGGAGACCCAGTACTTC.

This clonotype was counted a few times. This chain uses TRBV20-1 with TRBJ1-1; TRBD1 agrees at 7 bases. The trim removed 1 base at V and 2 bases at J, leaving 7 bases unmatched. In germline, CDR1 is DFQATT, CDR2 SNEGSKA (reference sequence). CDR3 length equals 15 residues. The CDR3 is CSARGQGRGNTEAFF. The CDR3 nucleotides are TGCAGTGCTAGAGGACAGGGTAGAGGCAACACTGAAGCTTTCTTT.

V usage is TRBV24-1 and J usage is TRBJ2-3, with 7 bases lining up with TRBD2. The CDR3 loop spans 15 amino acids. V was clipped by 3 bases and J by 0 bases; unmatched bases: 2. Germline loops: CDR1 KGHDR, CDR2 SFDVKD. The CDR3 DNA follows: TGTGCCACCAGTGATCTACTAGCGAGCACAGATACGCAGTATTTT. Protein: CATSDLLASTDTQYF.

The V call is TRBV20-1, the J call TRBJ1-4, with a tentative D call TRBD1 (5 bases). The CDR3 is 14 amino acids. V shed 3 bases and J shed 7 bases, with 15 bases lying between them. In germline, CDR1 is DFQATT, CDR2 SNEGSKA (reference sequence). CDR3 protein: CSARVPGYGEKLFF. The CDR3 DNA sequence: TGCAGTGCTAGGGTTCCAGGGTATGGTGAAAAACTGTTTTTT.

The chain combines TRBV7-9 with TRBJ2-1; 8 nucleotides match TRBD2. After removal of 8 bases from V and 8 bases from J, the junction contained 11 bases not matched to a gene. This CDR3 is 14 amino acids long. Germline CDR1 SEHNR, CDR2 FQNEAQ (reference sequence). The CDR3 nucleotides are TGTGCCAGCTTTAAACGAGCGGGAGTCTATGAGCAGTTCTTC. It yields the protein CASFKRAGVYEQFF.

The chain has TRBV15 and TRBJ1-2; TRBD1 aligns across 12 bases. This CDR3 is built from 17 residues. Losses at the gene ends were 3 bases for V and 2 bases for J; bases not matched to a gene: 7. CDR1 is LNHNV, CDR2 YYDKDF, per germline (reference sequence). In DNA form, the CDR3 reads TGTGCCACCAGCAGGGACCGGGACAGGGGGCAGAACTATGGCTACACCTTC. Protein: CATSRDRDRGQNYGYTF.

J is TRBJ2-3 and V is TRBV2; the D is unclear. The germline V gene has CDR1 SNHLY and CDR2 FYNNEI. The CDR3 consists of 12 residues. The ends were cut back, 6 bases at V and 4 bases at J, with 8 bases in the middle. The CDR3 DNA reads as TGTGCCAGCAGGACGTCCGCAGATACGCAGTATTTT. Its protein is CASRTSADTQYF. The full variable domain, in which reference TRBV2 and TRBJ2-3 provide the parts outside the CDR3, is EPEVTQTPSHQVTQMGQEVILRCVPISNHLYFYWYRQILGQKVEFLVSFYNNEISEKSEIFDDQFSVERPDGSNFTLKIRSTKLEDSAMYFCASRTSADTQYFGPGTRLTVL.

This clonotype has a handful of counts. This chain links TRBV21-1 with TRBJ2-5; the D call of TRBD2 is as the table states it, not checked on the DNA. TRBV21-1 is a pseudogene segment. The CDR3 spans 14 residues. This CDR3 is CASTRAINQETQYF. Written as DNA, the CDR3 is TGTGCCAGCACTCGGGCCATAAACCAAGAGACCCAGTACTTC.

This clonotype was found many times. CDR3: CASSSETSGRLNEQFF. CDR3 nucleotide sequence: TGCGCCAGCAGCTCCGAGACTAGCGGGAGGCTAAATGAGCAGTTCTTC. The chain has TRBV5-1 and TRBJ2-1; TRBD2 matches at 13 bases. CDR3 size: 16 residues. The germline gives CDR1 SGHRS, CDR2 YFSETQ. V was clipped by 3 bases and J by 7 bases; unmatched bases: 7. Using reference TRBV5-1 and TRBJ2-1 for the parts outside the CDR3, the full variable domain is KAGVTQTPRYLIKTRGQQVTLSCSPISGHRSVSWYQQTPGQGLQFLFEYFSETQRNKGNFPGRFSGRQFSNSRSEMNVSTLELGDSALYLCASSSETSGRLNEQFFGPGTRLTVL.